This T cell receptor (beta chain) was profiled in a study of T cell responses to AZD1222 COVID-19 vaccine (dated by TCRdb to the early 2020s). A note on the overall study: AZD1222 recipients whose second dose came at about 4 weeks and those whose second dose came at about 12 weeks were combined into one group, since spike-specific TCR depth and breadth did not differ between the two schedules. A total of over 230 trial participants underwent TCR sequencing, of whom some 210 received two doses of AZD1222 and 26 received two doses of the MenACWY control vaccine. Enrollment into the trials was organized by age into subgroups of 18-55, 56-69 and 70-plus years, and those subgroups contained roughly 150, 30 and 60 TCR-sequenced participants, respectively.

Results the study describes overall, beyond this receptor: Because no samples from the day 14 peak response were available, repertoires could be characterized only after the peak T cell response. In the small 56-69-year group, the increase in depth fell short of significance, most likely because of low power. Conclusions about previously exposed vaccinees were limited because only six or seven AZD1222 recipients were SARS-CoV-2 seropositive at baseline. Reportedly, almost half of the unique spike-specific TCRs recognized epitopes lying outside the regions that are mutated in the B.1.351 and B.1.1.7 variants. The vaccine-associated CD4 TCRs covered the entire spike protein, and the dominant responses fell in regions 160-218 and 743-854. After two AZD1222 doses, spike-specific TCR breadth and depth were significantly higher than at day 0 and than in MenACWY recipients. Most participants were white British and females outnumbered males, and the authors suggested that clonal diversity may have been underestimated.

The intended sense of this specimen's time point label: baseline before first vaccination. The vaccinee samples were drawn from two UK trials, COV001 and COV002, one of which was a single-blind randomized controlled phase 2/3 trial testing AZD1222 (ChAdOx1 nCoV-19) in healthy adults. For TCRbeta chain sequencing, PBMC samples from trial participants were taken at day 0 and at day 28 after the second dose. V ends up 5 bases short and J 7 bases short, with an unmatched junction base count of 5. The CDR3, from cysteine to phenylalanine, totals 13 residues. Kept here is only the CDR3 DNA, which spans 39 bases and is read in frame from base 1. CDR1 and CDR2 are read off the germline V gene as SGHTA and FQGNSA. With respect to this clone: Its antigen is unknown. Within one base of it there is no much larger clone, and no base qualities were kept.

The CDR3 regions of human TCRbeta chains were subjected to immunosequencing. The authors' pipeline ran thus. Repertoire TCRs were checked for matches against a reference library of SARS-CoV-2-specific TCRs that had been generated using the MIRA antigen-specificity platform. Breadth was defined as the fraction of unique TCRs that were SARS-CoV-2-associated, and depth was defined as the fraction of total T cells that were SARS-CoV-2-associated. Each spike-specific TCR was assigned to its reactive spike region and to a CD4 or CD8 class using the MIRA data. Log10-transformed breadth and depth values were compared by one-way ANOVA with Sidak's multiple comparisons tests. The immuneACCESS repertoire file appears here via TCRdb, limited to in-frame rearrangements. These files lack a portion of the clones; in checked studies, under half of the deficit traces to unresolved V genes, and the cause of the others is not known. V and J calls and clone size are as listed in that table; D and trimming were resolved from the DNA. The sample table contains 120,000 or so clones; only one count was recorded for about 87% of them. The top ten clonotypes cover around 5.6% of the sample.

This sequence originates from an adult in good health. The sequencing used peripheral blood, collected on day 0 of AZD1222 vaccination. The chain uses TRBV7-2 and TRBJ1-5, with 7 bases matching TRBD1. CDR3 loop: CASSEGQRQPQHF. The nucleotide sequence reads TGTGCCAGCAGCGAGGGACAGAGGCAGCCCCAGCATTTT.